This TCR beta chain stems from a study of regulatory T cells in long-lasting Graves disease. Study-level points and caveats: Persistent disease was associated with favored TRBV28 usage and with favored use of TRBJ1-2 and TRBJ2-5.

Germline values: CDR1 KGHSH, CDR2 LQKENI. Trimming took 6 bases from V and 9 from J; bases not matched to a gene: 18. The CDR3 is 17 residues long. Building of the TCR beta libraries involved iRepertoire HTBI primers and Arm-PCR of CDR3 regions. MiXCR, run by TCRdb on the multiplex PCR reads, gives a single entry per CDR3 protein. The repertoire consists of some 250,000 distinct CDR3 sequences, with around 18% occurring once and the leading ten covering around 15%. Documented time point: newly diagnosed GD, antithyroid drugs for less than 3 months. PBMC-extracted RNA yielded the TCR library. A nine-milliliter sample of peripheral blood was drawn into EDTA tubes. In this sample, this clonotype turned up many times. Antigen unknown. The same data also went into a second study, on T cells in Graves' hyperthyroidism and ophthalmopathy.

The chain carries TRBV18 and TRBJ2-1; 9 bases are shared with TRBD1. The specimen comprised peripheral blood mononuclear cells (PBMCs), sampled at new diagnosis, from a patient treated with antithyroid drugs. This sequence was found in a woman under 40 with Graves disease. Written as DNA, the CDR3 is TGTGCCAGCTCGCCTACTGCGCCGGGACAGGGTCCGGGTGAGCAGTTCTTC. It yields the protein CASSPTAPGQGPGEQFF.